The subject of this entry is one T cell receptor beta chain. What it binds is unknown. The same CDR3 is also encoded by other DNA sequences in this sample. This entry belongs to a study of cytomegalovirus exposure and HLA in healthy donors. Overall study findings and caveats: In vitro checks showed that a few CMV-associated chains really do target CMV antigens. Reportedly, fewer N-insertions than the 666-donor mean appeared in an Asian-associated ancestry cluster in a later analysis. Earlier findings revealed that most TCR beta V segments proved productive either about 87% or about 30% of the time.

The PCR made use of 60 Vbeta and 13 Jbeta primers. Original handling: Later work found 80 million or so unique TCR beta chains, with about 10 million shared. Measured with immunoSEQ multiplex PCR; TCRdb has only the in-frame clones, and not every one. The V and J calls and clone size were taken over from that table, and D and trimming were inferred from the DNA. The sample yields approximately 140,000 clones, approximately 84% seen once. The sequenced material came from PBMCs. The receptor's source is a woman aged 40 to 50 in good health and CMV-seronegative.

DNA for the CDR3: TGTGCCAGCAGCCTGGGACAGGGTTTTAGACAGCCCCAGCATTTT. Protein: CASSLGQGFRQPQHF. This chain connects TRBV28 to TRBJ1-5; 9 positions match TRBD1. After removal of 6 bases from V and 7 bases from J, the junction contained 10 bases not matched to a gene. This CDR3 region has 15 residues. Germline-derived CDR1 and CDR2 are MDHEN and SYDVKM.